This section outlines one TCR beta chain sequence together with its context. These data originate in a study of T-cell memory formation after mild COVID-19. Study details: TCR clusters were mostly donor specific.

V shed 2 bases and J 13 bases; nucleotides not matched to a gene: 5. There are 13 residues in the CDR3. Germline CDR1 is SGDLS and CDR2 is YYNGEE. TCRdb used MiXCR to reprocess the 5' RACE reads, holding one entry per CDR3 protein. The sample has around 450,000 distinct CDR3 sequences; roughly 26% are singletons. Sequences were obtained from PBMCs or a T cell subset sorted from them (not recorded which). The receptor's source is an adult woman who had mild COVID-19 (a few samples of this study predate the infection). Cell type and time point are not known. The rearrangement uses TRBV9 and TRBJ2-1; 11 bases fit TRBD2. The CDR3 bases are TGTGCCAGCAGCGTCGGGACTAGCGGTGCCCAGTTCTTC. Translating gives CASSVGTSGAQFF.